The following is a TCR beta chain sequence with its context. These data belong to a study of blood T cell repertoires in COVID-19. As for the study in general: PBMCs, B-cell-depleted T cells, or T cells provided the cDNA or gDNA that made up the material.

Clinical history reported by participants formed the basis on which cohorts were assigned. Profiled with immunoSEQ multiplex PCR; TCRdb holds only in-frame clones, not every one. The table lists a few hundred thousand clones, approximately 89% of them singletons. The CDR3 length is 16 residues. Trimming cost V 4 bases and J 6 bases; bases outside gene matches: 10. Germline loops: CDR1 MNHNS, CDR2 SASEGT. Sequenced material: PBMCs or T cells enriched from blood (not recorded which). This TCR was sampled from a woman aged 60 to 75 who had recovered from COVID-19. V and J are TRBV6-1 and TRBJ2-7; 12 bases fit TRBD1. CDR3 bases: TGTGCCAGCAGTGTTCGTGCCGGGACAGGGGGCGCCGAGCAGTACTTC. As protein: CASSVRAGTGGAEQYF.